This TCR beta chain originates from a study of metastatic and nonmetastatic thyroid tumors. Study-wide background: Comparison of repertoires was carried out across blood and tumor or nodule tissue from malignant and benign thyroid patients.

Every patient was untreated before thyroid surgery. This clone was counted between two and nine times. Per the germline V gene, CDR1 is MNHEY and CDR2 is SVGEGT. V was pared by 0 bases and J by 0 bases, with 11 bases of the junction left unmatched. The CDR3 extends over 20 amino acids. TCRdb called clones again from the PCR reads with MiXCR. The sample records around 18,000 clones, roughly 23% being singletons. The V call is TRBV6-2 or TRBV6-3, the J call TRBJ1-1, with 12 nucleotides matching TRBD1. This sequence originates from a female donor with papillary thyroid cancer or a benign thyroid nodule (not recorded which). Some clones in this sample may be carry-over from other donors' samples. Sequenced sample: tumor tissue. The CDR3 loop is CASSYSKGTGGSALNTEAFF. CDR3 DNA: TGTGCCAGCAGTTACTCGAAGGGGACAGGGGGCTCAGCGTTGAACACTGAAGCTTTCTTT.